This T cell receptor beta chain was identified during a study of OX40 agonist ivuxolimab in advanced cancers. The study's findings and limits: Expanded peripheral T cell antigen specificity was not determined.

A remark on this clone: Antigen: not known.

CDR1 and CDR2 from the germline V gene are SGHAT and FQNNGV. The length of the CDR3 is 13 residues. Sequencing used immunoSEQ multiplex PCR; TCRdb keeps in-frame clones, though not all of them. The data contain about 62,000 clones, roughly 80% of them singletons. The chain employs TRBV11-2 and TRBJ2-5; 11 bases line up with TRBD1. The J call may be faulty, since TRBJ2-7 better matches the DNA end. The clonotype originates from an adult with an advanced solid tumor such as melanoma, head and neck, liver or kidney cancer. Sequences were derived from CD4+ or CD8+ T cells sorted from blood, sampled in a trial of the OX40 agonist ivuxolimab. CDR3 sequence: CASSWGQGGEQYF. CDR3 in DNA: TGTGCCAGCAGCTGGGGACAGGGGGGCGAGCAGTACTTC.